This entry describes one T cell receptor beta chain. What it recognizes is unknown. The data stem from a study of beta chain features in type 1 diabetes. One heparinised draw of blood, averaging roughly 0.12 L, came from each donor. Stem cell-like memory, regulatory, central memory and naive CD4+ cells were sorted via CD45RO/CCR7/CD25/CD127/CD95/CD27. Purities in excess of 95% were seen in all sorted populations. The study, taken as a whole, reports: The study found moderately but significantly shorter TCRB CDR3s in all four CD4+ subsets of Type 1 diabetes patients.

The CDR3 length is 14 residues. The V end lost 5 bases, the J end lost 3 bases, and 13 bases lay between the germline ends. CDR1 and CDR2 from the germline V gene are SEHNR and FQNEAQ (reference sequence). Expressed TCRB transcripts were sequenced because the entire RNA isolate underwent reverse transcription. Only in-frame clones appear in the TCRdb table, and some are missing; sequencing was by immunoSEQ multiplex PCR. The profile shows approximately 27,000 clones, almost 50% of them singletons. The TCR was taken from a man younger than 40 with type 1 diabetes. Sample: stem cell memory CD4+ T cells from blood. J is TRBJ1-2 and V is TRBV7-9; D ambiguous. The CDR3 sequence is CASSPSRVDYGYTF. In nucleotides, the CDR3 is TGTGCCAGCAGCCCATCGCGGGTTGACTATGGCTACACCTTC.